Listed here are 32 T cell receptor beta chains from one sample, sequenced in a study of tumor and adjacent non-tumor tissue in lung cancer. The template was RNA from unsorted bulk tissue. This non-tumor lung sample came from over 3 cm beyond the tumor edge. A modified ARM-PCR protocol with three rounds of nested PCR amplified TCRbeta. TCRdb independently ran MiXCR on the multiplex PCR reads; one entry per CDR3 protein. The profile covers about 60,000 distinct CDR3 sequences, with roughly two thirds appearing a single time and roughly a third taken by the ten largest. Sequences were obtained from distant non-tumor lung tissue. All receptors come from a man aged 65 to 85 with non-small cell lung cancer.

Of note for this clonotype: One junction end disagrees with the germline gene, perhaps due to a read error. V usage is TRBV29-1 and J usage is TRBJ1-1; D call uncertain. In germline, CDR1 is SQVTM, CDR2 ANQGSEA. The CDR3 totals 12 residues. This CDR3 reads CSVVMLNTGAFF. CDR3 nucleotide sequence: TGTAGCGTTGTGATGTTGAACACTGGAGCTTTCTTT.

This clonotype was recorded once. The junction does not match germline at one end; this may be a read error. The chain links TRBV14 to TRBJ1-2; D possibly corresponds to TRBD1 (5 bases). The CDR3 is made up of 14 amino acids. Looked up from germline, CDR1 is SGHDN and CDR2 is FVKESK. The CDR3 sequence: CASSRRGVVYGYAF. The CDR3 DNA reads as TGTGCTAGCAGCCGGAGAGGGGTTGTCTATGGCTACGCCTTC.

The CDR3 DNA follows: TGCGCCAGCAGCTTGGATACAGGGGGGCGCTACGAGCAGTACTTC. It specifies CASSLDTGGRYEQYF. The chain combines TRBV5-1 with TRBJ2-7; TRBD1 matches at 8 bases. Germline values: CDR1 SGHRS, CDR2 YFSETQ. J was trimmed by 3 bases and V by 0 bases; bases with no gene match: 5. This CDR3 spans 15 amino acids.

Concerning this clonotype: A read error may account for a junction end that differs from germline. The chain combines TRBV28 with TRBJ1-5, with 9 bases identical to TRBD1. The CDR3 runs to 15 residues. Germline V CDR1 and CDR2: MDHEN, SYDVKM. The CDR3 reads CVSTDRGICNQPQHF. DNA of the CDR3: TGTGTCAGCACCGACAGGGGGATATGCAATCAGCCCCAGCATTTT. Supplemented by reference TRBV28 and TRBJ1-5, the full variable domain reads DVKVTQSSRYLVKRTGEKVFLECVQDMDHENMFWYRQDPGLGLRLIYFSYDVKMKEKGDIPEGYSVSREKKERFSLILESASTNQTSMYLCVSTDRGICNQPQHFGDGTRLSIL.

The chain joins TRBV5-6 to TRBJ2-2; the D gene is possibly TRBD2 (6 bases). Germline V gene sequence: CDR1 SGHDT, CDR2 YYEEEE. The length of the CDR3 is 13 residues. Trimming took 1 base from V and 13 from J, leaving 14 bases between them. CDR3 sequence (DNA): TGTGCCAGCAGCTTGCGGGGGTCCGGTCGGCTGTTTTTT. Translated, it gives CASSLRGSGRLFF.

This clonotype was observed a handful of times. This may stem from a read error, because a much larger clone lies one nucleotide away. This chain uses TRBV6-6 with TRBJ2-2; D is unclear. V lost 1 base and J lost 0, with 9 bases in between. Germline CDR1 reads MNHNY; CDR2 reads SVGAGI (reference sequence). The CDR3 consists of 16 residues. The CDR3 here is CASSYLGKSNTGELFF. The DNA of the CDR3 is TGTGCCAGCAGTTACTTAGGGAAGTCGAACACCGGGGAGCTGTTTTTT.

The chain is built from TRBV7-9 and TRBJ2-5, with 7 positions matching TRBD1. CDR1 and CDR2 (germline): SEHNR, FQNEAQ (reference sequence). The ends lost 5 bases at V and 5 bases at J; junction bases unmatched: 2. The CDR3 runs 12 residues. As DNA, the CDR3 is TGTGCCAGCAGCGACAGGGATGAGACCCAGTACTTC. This encodes CASSDRDETQYF. The full variable domain, its missing parts supplied by reference TRBV7-9 and TRBJ2-5, is DTGVSQNPRHKITKRGQNVTFRCDPISEHNRLYWYRQTLGQGPEFLTYFQNEAQLEKSRLLSDRFSAERPKGSFSTLEIQRTEQGDSAMYLCASSDRDETQYFGPGTRLLVL.

This clonotype was counted between two and nine times. A much larger clone is a single base away; this may be a read error. The chain is built from TRBV6-1 and TRBJ1-6, with D perhaps TRBD1 (5 bases). The germline gives CDR1 MNHNS, CDR2 SASEGT. Deletions cut 6 bases from V and 8 bases from J, with 20 bases between. The CDR3 totals 16 residues. CDR3 DNA: TGTGCCAGCAGACTTCAGTCGGGTAAACAGGATTCACCCCTCCACTTT. Amino acid sequence: CASRLQSGKQDSPLHF.

Comments on this clonotype: This may be a read error, as it is one base from a much larger clone. This chain uses TRBV10-3 with TRBJ2-5; D gene uncertain. The CDR3 is 13 residues long. Germline lookup yields CDR1 ENHRY and CDR2 SYGVKD. The CDR3 here is CTISFGPEETQYF. CDR3 DNA: TGTACCATCAGTTTTGGACCAGAGGAGACCCAGTACTTC.

Details on this clonotype: With a much larger clone just one base away, this may be a read error. J is TRBJ2-1 and V is TRBV6-5; 15 bases are a match to TRBD2. The CDR3 loop spans 15 amino acids. Germline CDR1 MNHEY, CDR2 SVGAGI. Trimming at V came to 5 bases and at J to 11 bases, leaving 7 bases not matched to a gene. CDR3 loop: CASSDGLAGGLKQFF. CDR3 nucleotide sequence: TGTGCCAGCAGTGATGGACTAGCGGGGGGGCTTAAGCAGTTCTTC.

Points on this clonotype: A read error may explain this, as a much larger clone is one base away. This chain connects TRBV28 to TRBJ2-1; 13 bases align to TRBD2. CDR3 length equals 16 residues. Germline CDR1 and CDR2: MDHEN and SYDVKM. This CDR3 reads CDSSPILTSGGNEQFF. The CDR3 DNA sequence: TGTGACAGCAGTCCAATCCTGACTAGCGGGGGGAATGAGCAGTTCTTC. Full variable domain (outside the CDR3, taken from reference TRBV28 and TRBJ2-1): DVKVTQSSRYLVKRTGEKVFLECVQDMDHENMFWYRQDPGLGLRLIYFSYDVKMKEKGDIPEGYSVSREKKERFSLILESASTNQTSMYLCDSSPILTSGGNEQFFGPGTRLTVL.

About this clonotype: A much more abundant neighbour one base away suggests this may be a read error. The missing conserved phenylalanine or tryptophan at the end of this CDR3 makes a read error likely. The chain couples TRBV11-2 to TRBJ2-5; no reliable D call. Germline V gene lookup returns CDR1 SGHAT and CDR2 FQNNGV. Trimming took 4 bases from V and 5 from J, leaving 5 bases between them. The CDR3 totals 11 residues. The CDR3 DNA follows: TGTGCCAGCAGCTCCAGGGAGACCCAGTACCTC. This sequence encodes CASSSRETQYL.

Regarding this clonotype: A clone one base away is much larger, so this may be a read error. The gene calls are TRBV10-3 and TRBJ2-1; D might be TRBD1 (7 bases). Germline CDR1 reads ENHRY; CDR2 reads SYGVKD. CDR3 size: 12 residues. In nucleotides, the CDR3 is TGTACCATCAGGCGGGACAGCTCCGGGCAGTTCTTC. This codes for CTIRRDSSGQFF.

The chain combines TRBV12-3 or TRBV12-4 with TRBJ1-1, with D possibly matching TRBD1 (6 bases). There are 14 residues in the CDR3. The V and J ends lost 7 bases and 8 bases respectively, with 20 bases between them. In DNA, the CDR3 is TGTGCCAGCAAAGTTACAGGGTCGCGGTCCGAAGCTTTCTTT. Its protein product is CASKVTGSRSEAFF.

A note on this clonotype: This likely comes from a read error, as the CDR3 has no conserved phenylalanine or tryptophan at its end. J is TRBJ2-1 and V is TRBV11-3; the match to TRBD1 covers 7 bases. Germline V gene lookup returns CDR1 SGHNT and CDR2 YENEEA. This CDR3 spans 14 amino acids. The chain's CDR3 is CVSSLDGTENEQFL. As DNA, the CDR3 is TGTGTCAGCAGCTTAGACGGGACAGAGAATGAGCAGTTCTTA.

As concerns this clonotype: A read error may produce the germline difference seen at one junction end. In DNA, the CDR3 is TGTGGCATCGCCGGGACAGGCCTCTACAATGAGCAGTTCTTC. It codes for CGIAGTGLYNEQFF. The chain links TRBV10-1 to TRBJ2-1; 8 nucleotides line up with TRBD1. CDR3 size: 14 residues. Germline V gene data show CDR1 as WNHNN and CDR2 as SYGVQD (reference sequence).

This clonotype occurred a few times. J is TRBJ2-5 and V is TRBV12-3 or TRBV12-4; a possible D gene is TRBD2 (5 bases). The CDR3 runs to 12 residues. The V and J ends lost 7 bases and 4 bases respectively, with 10 bases between them. For the CDR3, the DNA is TGTGCCAGCATCAGAGGAGGAGAGACCCAGTACTTC. This codes for CASIRGGETQYF.

A remark on this clonotype: A read error may account for a junction end that differs from germline. The chain carries TRBV5-8 and TRBJ2-5; D is perhaps TRBD2 (5 bases). The CDR3 is made up of 15 amino acids. The germline gives CDR1 SGHTS, CDR2 YDEGEE. CDR3 loop: CASRLAGMVEETQYF. The CDR3 bases are TGTGCCAGCAGATTGGCGGGTATGGTGGAAGAGACCCAGTACTTC.

On this clonotype itself: A much larger clone differs from this one at a single base, so this may be a read error. The chain employs TRBV29-1 and TRBJ2-4, with 8 bases aligning to TRBD1. The ends lost 6 bases at V and 9 bases at J; junction bases unmatched: 4. The CDR3 is made up of 11 amino acids. Germline assignment: CDR1 SQVTM and CDR2 ANQGSEA. The CDR3 DNA sequence: TGCAGCGTCGGGACAGGAAGCATTCAGTACTTC. Amino acid sequence: CSVGTGSIQYF.

This clonotype was recorded only once. The final CDR3 position lacks the conserved phenylalanine or tryptophan, pointing to a likely read error. The chain recombines TRBV30 with TRBJ2-5, with D possibly being TRBD1 (6 bases). The CDR3 is 13 residues long. In germline, CDR1 is GTSNPN, CDR2 SVGIG (reference sequence). DNA for the CDR3: TGTACCTGGACATCCACAGGGATAAAGACCCAGTACTTA. As protein: CTWTSTGIKTQYL.

Details on this clonotype: Here the CDR3 omits its conserved ending phenylalanine or tryptophan, so a read error is the likely source. The chain has TRBV12-3 or TRBV12-4 and TRBJ2-5; D gene unclear. This CDR3 region has 13 residues. The chain's CDR3 is CTSSLELTETQYL. CDR3 nucleotide sequence: TGTACCAGCAGTTTGGAGTTGACAGAGACCCAGTACCTC.

Turning to this clonotype: The junction and the germline gene differ at one end; a read error may be behind it. This chain joins TRBV5-1 and TRBJ2-1; D uncertain. Germline loops: CDR1 SGHRS, CDR2 YFSETQ. The CDR3 runs 14 residues. The DNA for the CDR3 is TGCGCCAGCAGCTTCGGAGAGAGGTATAATGGGCAGTTCTTC. Residues: CASSFGERYNGQFF.

As to this clonotype: This may come from a read error, since a much larger clone is one base off. J is TRBJ2-3 and V is TRBV6-5, with D tentatively TRBD2 (6 bases). Germline V gene data show CDR1 as MNHEY and CDR2 as SVGAGI. The CDR3 has 15 amino acids. Written as DNA, the CDR3 is TGTATCAGCAGTTGGACACGGGACTTGGCAGATACGCAGTATTTT. Translation: CISSWTRDLADTQYF.

To note about this clonotype: An end of the junction differs from the germline gene, which may be a read error. The chain uses TRBV12-3 or TRBV12-4 and TRBJ2-5; the D gene could be TRBD1 or TRBD2 (5 bases each). The CDR3 is made up of 13 amino acids. In DNA form, the CDR3 reads TGTGCCAGGAGTTTGAGGGACGGAGTGACCCAGTACTTC. It yields the protein CARSLRDGVTQYF.

In this sample, this clonotype turned up once. A much larger clone differs from this one at a single base, so this may be a read error. This sequence joins TRBV4-1 and TRBJ2-4; 7 bases line up with TRBD2. Germline V gene data show CDR1 as MGHRA and CDR2 as YSYEKL. The CDR3 is made up of 17 amino acids. J was trimmed by 0 bases and V by 5 bases; bases with no gene match: 10. CDR3 sequence (DNA): TGCGCCAGCAGCAAAAGGGGAGGGGCCTTAGCCAAAAACATTCAGTACTTC. Its protein product is CASSKRGGALAKNIQYF.

As for this clonotype: An end of the junction does not agree with germline; a read error may underlie this. This chain connects TRBV7-8 to TRBJ2-1, with D perhaps TRBD1 or TRBD2 (6 bases each). This CDR3 has 13 residues. Germline-derived CDR1 and CDR2 are SGHVS and FQNEAQ. CDR3 amino acids: CVSSTGARNEQFF. The CDR3 region has the DNA TGTGTCAGCAGCACGGGGGCCCGGAATGAGCAGTTCTTC.

This clonotype occurred many times. V usage is TRBV6-1 and J usage is TRBJ2-5; weak D call: TRBD2 (5 bases). The length of the CDR3 is 13 residues. Germline CDR1 MNHNS, CDR2 SASEGT. The V end was cut by 4 bases, the J end by 6 bases, with 12 bases between. The CDR3 loop is CASSADYSKTQYF. The CDR3 nucleotides read TGTGCCAGCAGTGCCGACTACTCAAAGACCCAGTACTTC.

On this clonotype itself: Because the CDR3 is missing its conserved closing phenylalanine or tryptophan, this is likely a read error. It is unclear where the CDR3 begins or ends on the DNA, so no DNA is shown, and the CDR3 is as TCRdb lists it. The chain has TRBV10-2 and TRBJ2-1; the D call in the table, TRBD2, was not verified against the DNA. The CDR3 extends over 15 residues, inclusive of both ends. The V gene's germline CDR1 is WSHSY and CDR2 SAAADI. The CDR3 is CASSVTGGSYNEQFL.

There are a few counts of this clonotype. V and J are TRBV9 and TRBJ2-7; maybe TRBD1 (6 bases). This CDR3 has 13 amino acids. CDR1 is SGDLS and CDR2 is YYNGEE in the germline V gene. Trimming removed 0 bases from V and 7 bases from J, with 11 bases in between. CDR3 sequence (DNA): TGTGCCAGCAGCGTAGCTACAAGGGGGGAGCAGTACTTC. Encoded protein: CASSVATRGEQYF. Complete variable domain (other parts from reference TRBV9 and TRBJ2-7): DSGVTQTPKHLITATGQRVTLRCSPRSGDLSVYWYQQSLDQGLQFLIQYYNGEERAKGNILERFSAQQFPDLHSELNLSSLELGDSALYFCASSVATRGEQYFGPGTRLTVT.

In the case of this clonotype: A much larger clone differs from this one at a single base, so this may be a read error. The V gene is TRBV20-1, the J gene TRBJ1-5, with D hard to call. Trimming pared 1 base from V and 0 bases from J, leaving 13 bases between. The CDR3 consists of 16 residues. Germline CDR1 and CDR2: DFQATT and SNEGSKA (reference sequence). The CDR3 here is CSARVEGESSNQPQHF. Here the CDR3 DNA reads TGCAGTGCTAGAGTGGAGGGAGAGTCTAGCAATCAGCCCCAGCATTTT.

A word on this clonotype: Since the CDR3 does not end with the conserved phenylalanine or tryptophan, this likely comes from a read error. This rearrangement joins TRBV11-2 to TRBJ2-2; D is possibly TRBD1 or TRBD2 (6 bases each). Germline V gene data show CDR1 as SGHAT and CDR2 as FQNNGV. CDR3 length: 16 amino acids. The CDR3 DNA reads TGTGCCAGCAGCTCAGGAGGGGGGACGAACATCGGGGAGCTGTTTATT. Protein: CASSSGGGTNIGELFI.

Notes on this clonotype: Compared with germline, one end of the junction differs, possibly owing to a read error. V is TRBV7-9 and J is TRBJ2-7, with D possibly TRBD1 on 6 matching bases. Germline CDR1 and CDR2: SEHNR and FQNEAQ (reference sequence). The CDR3 sequence is 13 residues long. For the CDR3, the DNA is TGTGCCAACAGCTCAGAGGGGGATTACGAGCAGTACTTC. The encoded protein is CANSSEGDYEQYF.